Listed here are 5 T cell receptor beta chains from one sample, sequenced in a study of Graves' ophthalmopathy and Graves' hyperthyroidism. Amplification of the TCR beta CDR3 regions used RNA transcripts (as template). First-round RT-PCR with HTBI primers preceded a second-round multiplex PCR. TCRdb processed the multiplex PCR reads anew with MiXCR; each CDR3 protein has one entry. The table has about 1.1 million distinct CDR3 sequences, about 40% seen once. Sequencing used peripheral blood or thyroid tissue (not recorded which). The receptors come from an adult man with Graves' hyperthyroidism.

This chain links TRBV4-3 with TRBJ2-6; TRBD2 agrees at 8 bases. V shed 0 bases, J shed 0 bases, and the junction held 7 bases outside the gene matches. This CDR3 has 19 amino acids. Germline V gene lookup returns CDR1 LGHNA and CDR2 YSLEER. The CDR3 bases are TGCGCCAGCAGCCAAGAGGCTAGCGGGCTGCACTCTGGGGCCAACGTCCTGACTTTC. Translation gives CASSQEASGLHSGANVLTF.

This clonotype was picked up many times. V gene TRBV29-1 combines with J gene TRBJ1-2; unclear D gene. There are 13 residues in the CDR3. The V gene's germline CDR1 is SQVTM and CDR2 ANQGSEA. Trimming cost V 2 bases and J 1 base, with 8 bases left between them. This CDR3 is CSVESDYNYGYTF. The CDR3 bases are TGCAGCGTTGAAAGCGACTATAACTATGGCTACACCTTC.

In regard to this clonotype: Its ends do not fully match the called genes, so a read error is possible. V usage is TRBV29-1 and J usage is TRBJ1-5; no firm D call. The CDR3 contains 15 residues. The germline gives CDR1 SQVTM, CDR2 ANQGSEA. This CDR3 is CAWSVGFDANQPQHF. CDR3 nucleotides: TGTGCCTGGAGTGTCGGCTTCGACGCGAATCAGCCCCAGCATTTT.

A few counts support this clonotype. This chain connects TRBV2 to TRBJ2-2; 10 bases are shared with TRBD2. Looked up from germline, CDR1 is SNHLY and CDR2 is FYNNEI. The CDR3 spans 16 residues. Trimming removed 2 bases from V and 6 bases from J; junction bases left unmatched: 6. CDR3 loop: CASSERLAGVAGELFF. Written as DNA, the CDR3 is TGTGCCAGCAGTGAACGGCTAGCGGGAGTGGCCGGGGAGCTGTTTTTT.

This clonotype was seen many times. Given the absence of the conserved phenylalanine or tryptophan at the CDR3 end, a read error is likely. The DNA is omitted, as the CDR3 cannot be located on it reliably, and the CDR3 follows TCRdb's listing. The chain carries TRBV29-1 and TRBJ1-2; the D call TRBD1 from the table was never checked on the DNA. 12 amino acids form the CDR3, both terminal residues included. Germline CDR1 is SQVTM and CDR2 is ANQGSEA. CDR3 amino acids: CSVARTGGFAFS.